Presented here are 31 T cell receptor beta chains from one specimen sequenced in a study of blood T cell repertoires in COVID-19. Only in-frame clones appear in the TCRdb table, and some are missing; sequencing was by immunoSEQ multiplex PCR. The sample includes fewer than 80,000 clones, about four fifths of them seen just once. Sequenced input: peripheral blood. These receptors all stem from a man aged 50-59 years with COVID-19, enrolled during active disease.

This rearrangement joins TRBV4-2 to TRBJ1-4; D remains ambiguous. CDR3 size: 16 residues. V was trimmed by 0 bases and J by 0 bases, leaving 8 bases between them. From germline, CDR1 is LGHNA and CDR2 YNFKEQ. Written as DNA, the CDR3 is TGTGCCAGCAGCCAAGAGTTCAGTGCAACTAATGAAAAACTGTTTTTT. Protein product: CASSQEFSATNEKLFF.

The chain employs TRBV3-1 (or the pseudogene TRBV3-2) and TRBJ1-4; no clear D. The CDR3 is made up of 15 amino acids. V lost 0 bases to trimming and J lost 7 bases, with 12 bases between them. Per germline, CDR1 LGHDT and CDR2 YNNKEL (reference sequence). The CDR3 DNA follows: TGTGCCAGCAGCCAAGATACGACAAAAAGTGAAAAACTGTTTTTT. As protein: CASSQDTTKSEKLFF.

The CDR3 reads CASSSPGLVIEQYF. The DNA for the CDR3 is TGTGCCAGCAGTTCACCGGGACTAGTAATCGAGCAGTACTTC. The chain is built from TRBV6-6 and TRBJ2-7; 8 bases fit TRBD2. The V gene's germline CDR1 is MNHNY and CDR2 SVGAGI (reference sequence). Trimming took 4 bases from V and 6 from J; bases not matched to a gene: 8. The CDR3 runs 14 residues.

The rearrangement links TRBV18 to TRBJ1-6; TRBD1 is a possible D gene (6 bases). Germline-derived CDR1 and CDR2 are KGHSH and LQKENI. V lost 4 bases and J lost 7, with 11 bases in between. This CDR3 comprises 14 residues. CDR3: CASSLQGSNSPLHF. The CDR3 coding sequence is TGTGCCAGCTCACTACAGGGCTCGAATTCACCCCTCCACTTT.

V gene TRBV7-2 combines with J gene TRBJ2-1; the match to TRBD2 covers 7 bases. Germline-derived CDR1 and CDR2 are SGHTA and FQGNSA. V was pared by 5 bases and J by 10 bases, with 11 bases of the junction left unmatched. CDR3 length: 14 residues. The CDR3 region has the DNA TGTGCCAGCAGCCGGGGGACCCTAGCGGTGGAGCAGTTCTTC. It encodes CASSRGTLAVEQFF.

The J gene is TRBJ2-3, the V gene TRBV6-5, with 11 bases identical to TRBD2. V was clipped by 6 bases and J by 6 bases; unmatched bases: 5. Germline CDR1 and CDR2: MNHEY and SVGAGI. The CDR3 spans 14 residues. CDR3 residues: CASRNSGGEDTQYF. Written as DNA, the CDR3 is TGTGCCAGCAGGAATAGCGGGGGGGAGGATACGCAGTATTTT.

The chain links TRBV5-1 to TRBJ1-3, with 9 bases identical to TRBD1. The CDR3 runs to 14 residues. The V segment lost 4 bases and the J segment 8 bases; nucleotides outside the gene matches: 7. Germline-derived CDR1 and CDR2 are SGHRS and YFSETQ. CDR3 sequence (DNA): TGCGCCAGCAGCGGGGGACAGGGTCGGGACACCATATATTTT. This translates into CASSGGQGRDTIYF.

The sample holds a few counts of this clone. The rearrangement links TRBV6-6 to TRBJ1-1; 10 positions agree with TRBD1. V was clipped by 3 bases and J by 7 bases; unmatched bases: 5. The CDR3 spans 14 residues. Germline V gene sequence: CDR1 MNHNY, CDR2 SVGAGI (reference sequence). CDR3 in DNA: TGTGCCAGCAGTTATGGGACAGGGGCCGGTGAAGCTTTCTTT. Its translation: CASSYGTGAGEAFF.

This clone was detected once. The chain combines TRBV5-4 with TRBJ2-4, with a tentative D call TRBD2 (6 bases). The CDR3 loop spans 14 amino acids. Trimming left V 3 bases short and J 7 bases short, with 14 bases between. Looked up from germline, CDR1 is SGHNT and CDR2 is YYREEE (reference sequence). The CDR3 is CASSSGTSVNIQYF. Here the CDR3 DNA reads TGTGCCAGCAGCTCCGGGACTTCGGTGAACATTCAGTACTTC. The complete variable domain, with remaining parts taken from reference TRBV5-4 and TRBJ2-4, reads ETGVTQSPTHLIKTRGQQVTLRCSSQSGHNTVSWYQQALGQGPQFIFQYYREEENGRGNFPPRFSGLQFPNYSSELNVNALELDDSALYLCASSSGTSVNIQYFGAGTRLSVL.

V and J are TRBV5-4 and TRBJ1-2; perhaps TRBD1 as D (6 bases). In germline, CDR1 is SGHNT, CDR2 YYREEE (reference sequence). Trimming shortened V by 0 bases and J by 4 bases, and 16 bases separated the two germline ends. The length of the CDR3 is 16 residues. CDR3 protein: CASSLGATGGLYGYTF. The CDR3 region has the DNA TGTGCCAGCAGCTTGGGGGCTACGGGGGGGCTCTATGGCTACACCTTC.

The rearrangement links TRBV30 to TRBJ1-2; D gene uncertain. There are 12 residues in the CDR3. V gave up 0 bases and J gave up 7 bases, with 9 bases separating them. Germline-derived CDR1 and CDR2 are GTSNPN and SVGIG (reference sequence). Written as DNA, the CDR3 is TGTGCCTGGAGTGTATTCGGTGGTGGCTACACCTTC. Its protein is CAWSVFGGGYTF.

This clone was recorded once. The gene calls are TRBV23-1 and TRBJ1-2, with no clear D. TRBV23-1 is annotated as an ORF whose role is uncertain. This CDR3 has 13 amino acids. Trimming left V 6 bases short and J 8 bases short, with 16 bases between. CDR3: CASSHVGERGYTF. The CDR3 coding sequence is TGCGCCAGCAGCCACGTGGGAGAAAGAGGCTACACCTTC.

This clone was observed a handful of times. The rearrangement joins TRBV6-5 to TRBJ1-5, with 8 bases that match TRBD1. After removal of 6 bases from V and 6 bases from J, the junction contained 10 bases not matched to a gene. The CDR3 spans 15 residues. CDR1 is MNHEY, CDR2 SVGAGI, per germline. CDR3 in amino acids: CASSSYRTGSQPQHF. The CDR3, as DNA: TGTGCCAGCAGCTCCTACCGGACAGGGAGTCAGCCCCAGCATTTT.

This chain joins TRBV14 and TRBJ2-7; 10 positions match TRBD1. This CDR3 has 15 residues. CDR1 is SGHDN, CDR2 FVKESK, per germline. After removal of 3 bases from V and 4 bases from J, the junction contained 6 bases not matched to a gene. The CDR3 coding sequence is TGTGCCAGCAGCCAGGGTACGGGACAGGGGTACGAGCAGTACTTC. Its protein is CASSQGTGQGYEQYF.

This rearrangement joins TRBV9 to TRBJ1-2; D remains unclear. Germline assignment: CDR1 SGDLS and CDR2 YYNGEE. This CDR3 comprises 15 residues. V was pared by 4 bases and J by 5 bases, with 18 bases between. CDR3 loop: CASSPIPGFTYGYTF. The CDR3 bases are TGTGCCAGCAGCCCCATTCCGGGGTTCACGTATGGCTACACCTTC. Variable domain in full (rest from reference TRBV9 and TRBJ1-2): DSGVTQTPKHLITATGQRVTLRCSPRSGDLSVYWYQQSLDQGLQFLIQYYNGEERAKGNILERFSAQQFPDLHSELNLSSLELGDSALYFCASSPIPGFTYGYTFGSGTRLTVV.

The chain links TRBV10-2 to TRBJ2-5; 14 positions match TRBD2. This CDR3 comprises 16 residues. CDR1 is WSHSY and CDR2 is SAAADI in the germline V gene. Germline trimming cut 5 bases from V and 2 bases from J; bases unmatched to any gene: 4. The CDR3 loop reads CASSRGLAGAQETQYF. In nucleotides, the CDR3 is TGCGCCAGCAGTAGGGGACTAGCGGGGGCTCAAGAGACCCAGTACTTC.

This chain uses TRBV21-1 with TRBJ1-2; the table names TRBD1, a call not compared with the DNA. TRBV21-1 is shown as a pseudogene. The CDR3 contains 15 residues. The CDR3 DNA sequence: TGTGCCAGCAGCAAAGGGTTCGGGACAGACTATGGCTACACCTTC. It yields the protein CASSKGFGTDYGYTF.

The chain couples TRBV3-1 (or the pseudogene TRBV3-2) to TRBJ1-3; 9 bases map to TRBD1. Unmatched junction bases numbered 5, after V lost 3 bases and J lost 8 bases. CDR1 and CDR2 (germline): LGHDT, YNNKEL (reference sequence). The CDR3 length is 14 residues. CDR3 in DNA: TGTGCCAGCAGCCAGGGACAGGGAGGAGACACCATATATTTT. Translation gives CASSQGQGGDTIYF.

The rearrangement uses TRBV13 and TRBJ1-4, with TRBD1 as a possible D gene (5 bases). Germline V gene lookup returns CDR1 PRHDT and CDR2 FYEKMQ (reference sequence). This CDR3 has 15 amino acids. The V gene lost 4 bases and the J gene lost 15 bases, with 24 bases spanning the gap. This CDR3 is CASSSVEGSLGGMFF. DNA for the CDR3: TGTGCCAGCAGCTCAGTGGAGGGGTCTCTTGGAGGGATGTTTTTT.

The rearrangement links TRBV19 to TRBJ1-1; TRBD1 agrees at 7 bases. CDR1 is LNHDA and CDR2 is SQIVND in the germline V gene (reference sequence). V gave up 4 bases and J gave up 5 bases; unmatched junction bases: 4. The CDR3 contains 13 residues. CDR3 sequence (DNA): TGTGCCAGTAGTACCAACAGGGGAACTGAAGCTTTCTTT. Encoded protein: CASSTNRGTEAFF.

The chain couples TRBV5-1 to TRBJ2-1; a possible D gene is TRBD2 (6 bases). The CDR3 contains 14 residues. The ends were cut back, 4 bases at V and 8 bases at J, with 16 bases in the middle. Germline values: CDR1 SGHRS, CDR2 YFSETQ. This CDR3 reads CASSLGGWGDEQFF. The CDR3 coding sequence is TGCGCCAGCAGCCTTGGGGGTTGGGGGGATGAGCAGTTCTTC.

In this sample, this clone turned up a few times. The chain is built from TRBV7-9 and TRBJ2-7; a possible D gene is TRBD1 (6 bases). The CDR3 consists of 12 residues. Germline CDR1 and CDR2: SEHNR and FQNEAQ (reference sequence). Deletions cut 3 bases from V and 5 bases from J, with 8 bases between. The CDR3 DNA sequence: TGTGCCAGCAGCTTGTCAGGGGACGAGCAGTACTTC. Amino acid sequence: CASSLSGDEQYF.

The chain employs TRBV12-3 or TRBV12-4 and TRBJ1-4, with 7 nucleotides matching TRBD1. This CDR3 has 12 residues. The junction had 0 bases not matched to a gene; V was cut back by 6 bases and J by 5 bases. CDR3: CASSRGNEKLFF. The CDR3 nucleotides are TGTGCCAGCAGCAGGGGGAATGAAAAACTGTTTTTT.

The genes are TRBV5-1 and TRBJ2-1; a possible D gene is TRBD2 (6 bases). The germline V gene encodes CDR1 SGHRS and CDR2 YFSETQ. V lost 1 base to trimming and J lost 8 bases, with 10 bases between them. The CDR3 totals 13 residues. The CDR3 DNA follows: TGCGCCAGCAGCTTGTCTAGGGACTATGAGCAGTTCTTC. Protein: CASSLSRDYEQFF.

V is TRBV6-4 and J is TRBJ1-6; 10 bases match TRBD1. V trimming: 7 bases; J trimming: 6 bases; junction bases outside the gene matches: 9. The CDR3 is 16 residues long. The germline V gene has CDR1 MRHNA and CDR2 SNTAGT. Written as DNA, the CDR3 is TGTGCCAGCACTCCCTCGGGACAGGGGTTTAATTCACCCCTCCACTTT. It encodes CASTPSGQGFNSPLHF.

The chain carries TRBV11-3 and TRBJ2-3, with TRBD2 matching 15 bases. This CDR3 spans 17 amino acids. The germline gives CDR1 SGHNT, CDR2 YENEEA. V lost 5 bases to trimming and J lost 5 bases; unmatched junction nucleotides: 8. In DNA, the CDR3 is TGTGCCAGCAGCCCCGGGACTAGCGGGGGGTTTGAAGATACGCAGTATTTT. Translation: CASSPGTSGGFEDTQYF.

This chain joins TRBV9 and TRBJ1-3; D ambiguous. The CDR3 has 13 residues. V lost 2 bases to trimming and J lost 8 bases, with 11 bases between them. The V gene's germline CDR1 is SGDLS and CDR2 YYNGEE. CDR3 coding DNA: TGTGCCAGCAGCGTTTTCCAGGCAGACACCATATATTTT. Translating it yields CASSVFQADTIYF.

V usage is TRBV30 and J usage is TRBJ2-2; the match to TRBD2 covers 8 bases. The V and J ends lost 3 bases and 5 bases, in that order; junction bases with no gene match: 5. CDR1 is GTSNPN and CDR2 is SVGIG in the germline V gene (reference sequence). The CDR3 contains 14 residues. The DNA for the CDR3 is TGTGCCTGGAGGACCGGGGGGGCAACCGGGGAGCTGTTTTTT. Its translation: CAWRTGGATGELFF.

This chain links TRBV19 with TRBJ1-2, with 7 bases identical to TRBD1. The germline V gene encodes CDR1 LNHDA and CDR2 SQIVND (reference sequence). The CDR3 runs 13 residues. Trimming removed 6 bases from V and 4 bases from J; junction bases left unmatched: 5. The CDR3 loop reads CASSATGSYGYTF. The CDR3 nucleotides read TGTGCCAGTAGCGCGACAGGGAGCTATGGCTACACCTTC.

The chain recombines TRBV5-5 with TRBJ2-1; 7 positions agree with TRBD2. J lost 3 bases, V lost 0 bases, and 3 bases had no gene match. The CDR3 loop spans 15 amino acids. The germline V gene has CDR1 SGHKS and CDR2 YYEKEE (reference sequence). The CDR3 loop reads CASSLVAGDYNEQFF. The CDR3 DNA reads as TGTGCCAGCAGCTTGGTTGCGGGGGACTACAATGAGCAGTTCTTC.

V gene TRBV6-5 combines with J gene TRBJ1-5; D is perhaps TRBD1 (6 bases). This CDR3 has 14 residues. V gave up 5 bases and J gave up 7 bases, with 15 bases separating them. Germline CDR1 is MNHEY and CDR2 is SVGAGI. The CDR3 loop reads CASSPQGHGQPQHF. The CDR3 nucleotides read TGTGCCAGCAGTCCCCAGGGGCACGGCCAGCCCCAGCATTTT.